At least ten counts were recorded for the clone carrying this T cell receptor (beta chain). Its antigen is undetermined. Trimming took 5 bases from V and 5 from J; bases not matched to a gene: 8. Germline V gene data show CDR1 as MNHNS and CDR2 as SASEGT. This CDR3 spans 14 amino acids. From RNA transcripts, TCR beta CDR3 regions were amplified. TCR CDR3 regions were first amplified by RT-PCR with HTBI primers. Each CDR3 protein gets one entry after TCRdb re-called the multiplex PCR reads with MiXCR. Here the sample spans fewer than 500,000 distinct CDR3 sequences, about 15% being singletons. The sample originates from a study of T cells in Graves' hyperthyroidism and ophthalmopathy. Findings of the study overall: Ophthalmopathy was separated from stable hyperthyroidism by a 13 V-J model. The blood repertoire included most of the expanded thyroid clonotypes above 0.001.

The sequenced material came from blood. The clonotype comes from a woman in her 30s with Graves' ophthalmopathy. V usage is TRBV6-1 and J usage is TRBJ2-7, with 8 bases fitting TRBD1. The CDR3 protein is CASSSGQGFHEQYF. CDR3 nucleotide sequence: TGTGCCAGCAGTTCCGGACAGGGATTTCACGAGCAGTACTTC.